A single sample is the source of the 28 T cell receptor beta chains below, sequenced in a study of circulating tumor DNA in untreated peripheral T-cell lymphoma. Assay used: immunoSEQ multiplex PCR; TCRdb lists only in-frame clones, some missing. Seen here are a few hundred clones, approximately 85% observed once, and the top ten hold less than 3.5%. Input material: cell-free DNA from blood serum. These receptors were collected from a human donor with peripheral T-cell lymphoma.

V usage is TRBV4-1 and J usage is TRBJ1-1, with 7 bases aligning to TRBD1. The CDR3 sequence is 14 residues long. CDR1 MGHRA and CDR2 YSYEKL come from the germline V gene. The V and J ends lost 3 bases and 1 base, in that order; junction bases with no gene match: 2. CDR3 loop: CASSHRTGNTEAFF. For the CDR3, the DNA is TGCGCCAGCAGCCACAGGACAGGGAACACTGAAGCTTTCTTT.

The rearrangement joins TRBV25-1 to TRBJ2-5; weak D call: TRBD1 (6 bases). Germline values: CDR1 MGHDK, CDR2 SYGVNS. The CDR3 sequence is 15 residues long. Trimming removed 0 bases from V and 5 bases from J, with 13 bases in between. The DNA of the CDR3 is TGTGCCAGCAGTGAATATAGGACAGCGTTTGAGACCCAGTACTTC. Its translation is CASSEYRTAFETQYF.

This sequence joins TRBV4-3 and TRBJ1-2, with a possible D match to TRBD1 (5 bases). The germline CDR1 and CDR2 sequences are LGHNA and YSLEER. Trimming shortened V by 0 bases and J by 6 bases, and 14 bases separated the two germline ends. This CDR3 spans 15 amino acids. The CDR3 DNA follows: TGCGCCAGCAGCCAAGATAATCAGGGAATGGATGGCTACACCTTC. Encoded protein: CASSQDNQGMDGYTF.

The V gene is TRBV28, the J gene TRBJ1-6, with D possibly TRBD1 on 5 matching bases. V lost 8 bases and J 13 bases, leaving 21 bases between the germline ends. Germline V gene lookup returns CDR1 MDHEN and CDR2 SYDVKM. This CDR3 has 14 amino acids. The CDR3 sequence is CASGGPPGGSPLHF. The CDR3 region has the DNA TGTGCCAGCGGGGGACCGCCTGGTGGATCCCCCCTCCACTTT.

The rearrangement links TRBV28 to TRBJ1-2, with 8 bases identical to TRBD1. The CDR3 totals 13 residues. V lost 6 bases to trimming and J lost 4 bases; unmatched junction nucleotides: 4. The germline V gene has CDR1 MDHEN and CDR2 SYDVKM. CDR3 nucleotide sequence: TGTGCCAGCAGACCGACAGGGGCCTATGGCTACACCTTC. It specifies CASRPTGAYGYTF.

The rearrangement links TRBV7-2 to TRBJ2-2; no reliable D call. The CDR3 has 14 amino acids. Trimming stripped 1 base from V and 5 bases from J, with 8 bases between. Germline assignment: CDR1 SGHTA and CDR2 FQGNSA. The CDR3, as DNA: TGTGCCAGCAGCTTAGAATGGGTAACCGGGGAGCTGTTTTTT. It encodes CASSLEWVTGELFF. Filled out from reference TRBV7-2 and TRBJ2-2, the complete variable domain reads GAGVSQSPSNKVTEKGKDVELRCDPISGHTALYWYRQSLGQGLEFLIYFQGNSAPDKSGLPSDRFSAERTGGSVSTLTIQRTQQEDSAVYLCASSLEWVTGELFFGEGSRLTVL.

The chain combines TRBV29-1 with TRBJ2-2; 9 positions match TRBD2. The germline V gene has CDR1 SQVTM and CDR2 ANQGSEA. This CDR3 is 15 amino acids long. J was trimmed by 5 bases and V by 4 bases; bases with no gene match: 8. The CDR3 reads CSVVRGGALTGELFF. The CDR3 DNA is TGCAGCGTTGTACGCGGGGGGGCGTTAACCGGGGAGCTGTTTTTT.

This clone has just one count. This chain links TRBV5-1 with TRBJ2-7, with D maybe TRBD1 (6 bases). Germline V gene sequence: CDR1 SGHRS, CDR2 YFSETQ. V was clipped by 4 bases and J by 0 bases, with 14 bases between them. This CDR3 has 15 residues. The CDR3 is CASSLLRDNSYEQYF. In DNA form, the CDR3 reads TGCGCCAGCAGCCTCCTCCGGGACAACTCCTACGAGCAGTACTTC.

The chain carries TRBV7-2 and TRBJ2-3; unclear D gene. Germline assignment: CDR1 SGHTA and CDR2 FQGNSA. Trimming shortened V by 7 bases and J by 0 bases, and 2 bases separated the two germline ends. The CDR3 is 11 residues long. The CDR3 bases are TGTGCCAGCACCAGCACAGATACGCAGTATTTT. As protein: CASTSTDTQYF.

The chain has TRBV5-4 and TRBJ2-3; 7 nucleotides agree with TRBD1. The V and J ends lost 6 bases and 9 bases, in that order; junction bases with no gene match: 7. The germline V gene has CDR1 SGHNT and CDR2 YYREEE (reference sequence). This CDR3 has 12 residues. In DNA, the CDR3 is TGTGCCAGCACCGACCCCAGGGGGACGCAGTATTTT. Its protein product is CASTDPRGTQYF.

The chain links TRBV6-5 to TRBJ2-3; D is perhaps TRBD2 (5 bases). In germline, CDR1 is MNHEY, CDR2 SVGAGI. The CDR3 covers 14 residues. Trimming stripped 2 bases from V and 4 bases from J, with 10 bases between. DNA of the CDR3: TGTGCCAGCAGTTACGCGGGTACTCCAGATACGCAGTATTTT. It specifies CASSYAGTPDTQYF.

J is TRBJ2-3 and V is TRBV11-3; the match to TRBD2 covers 8 bases. Germline CDR1 SGHNT, CDR2 YENEEA. V was clipped by 5 bases and J by 1 base; unmatched bases: 5. The CDR3 is 15 residues long. The CDR3 bases are TGTGCCAGCAGCGGGGGTAGCGGGGGCACAGATACGCAGTATTTT. Translating gives CASSGGSGGTDTQYF.

Notes on this clone: The germline gene is not matched at one end of the junction; a read error may be the cause. The chain uses TRBV13 and TRBJ2-6; possible D gene TRBD1, 5 bases. The CDR3 contains 15 residues. Germline CDR1 is PRHDT and CDR2 is FYEKMQ (reference sequence). The CDR3 nucleotides read TGTGCCAGCAGCCCCTGGGGTACTGGGGCCAGCGTCCTGACTTTC. It is translated as CASSPWGTGASVLTF.

The chain uses TRBV11-1 and TRBJ2-5, with D unresolved. The V and J ends lost 4 bases and 1 base respectively, with 10 bases between them. Germline V gene sequence: CDR1 SGHAT, CDR2 FQDESV (reference sequence). The CDR3 has 14 residues. The DNA of the CDR3 is TGTGCCAGCAGCTCGCTCCGGGCCCAAGAGACCCAGTACTTC. Translating gives CASSSLRAQETQYF.

This clone was detected a few times. This chain links TRBV9 with TRBJ2-5; 8 positions match TRBD2. CDR3 length: 19 amino acids. Germline CDR1 and CDR2: SGDLS and YYNGEE. The ends lost 0 bases at V and 2 bases at J; junction bases unmatched: 15. CDR3 sequence: CASSVAGTLAGGKQETQYF. The CDR3, as DNA: TGTGCCAGCAGCGTAGCAGGGACCCTTGCGGGGGGCAAACAAGAGACCCAGTACTTC. Full variable domain (missing parts from reference TRBV9 and TRBJ2-5): DSGVTQTPKHLITATGQRVTLRCSPRSGDLSVYWYQQSLDQGLQFLIQYYNGEERAKGNILERFSAQQFPDLHSELNLSSLELGDSALYFCASSVAGTLAGGKQETQYFGPGTRLLVL.

The chain recombines TRBV19 with TRBJ2-7; 8 nucleotides agree with TRBD1. CDR1 is LNHDA, CDR2 SQIVND, per germline (reference sequence). The ends lost 11 bases at V and 5 bases at J; junction bases unmatched: 8. This CDR3 has 12 residues. The CDR3 loop reads CACGQGYHEQYF. For the CDR3, the DNA is TGTGCCTGCGGACAGGGTTACCACGAGCAGTACTTC.

The chain joins TRBV30 to TRBJ1-1; no firm D call. Germline V gene lookup returns CDR1 GTSNPN and CDR2 SVGIG (reference sequence). CDR3 length equals 13 residues. CDR3 nucleotide sequence: TGTGGCTACTCCTGGGAGGTAAACACTGAAGCTTTCTTT. Translated, it gives CGYSWEVNTEAFF.

The chain uses TRBV7-2 and TRBJ2-7; 10 bases align to TRBD1. In germline, CDR1 is SGHTA, CDR2 FQGNSA. This CDR3 has 15 residues. Unmatched junction bases numbered 6, after V lost 5 bases and J lost 2 bases. The CDR3 protein is CASSGDRGSTYEQYF. Written as DNA, the CDR3 is TGTGCCAGCAGCGGGGACAGGGGAAGCACCTACGAGCAGTACTTC.

V usage is TRBV7-9 and J usage is TRBJ2-7; the match to TRBD1 covers 7 bases. The CDR3 is 17 amino acids. In germline, CDR1 is SEHNR, CDR2 FQNEAQ (reference sequence). J lost 0 bases, V lost 6 bases, and 14 bases had no gene match. In DNA form, the CDR3 reads TGTGCCAGCAGACCCCCCATCGGACAGGCCGCCTCCTACGAGCAGTACTTC. It codes for CASRPPIGQAASYEQYF.

V is TRBV15 and J is TRBJ2-7, with 9 bases matching TRBD2. Germline V gene data show CDR1 as LNHNV and CDR2 as YYDKDF (reference sequence). This CDR3 has 15 residues. The ends lost 1 base at V and 13 bases at J; junction bases unmatched: 14. CDR3 in DNA: TGTGCCACCAGCAGAGTAGGGCTAGCGGGACCCCTAAAATACTTC. This translates into CATSRVGLAGPLKYF. The full variable domain, its missing parts supplied by reference TRBV15 and TRBJ2-7, is DAMVIQNPRYQVTQFGKPVTLSCSQTLNHNVMYWYQQKSSQAPKLLFHYYDKDFNNEADTPDNFQSRRPNTSFCFLDIRSPGLGDTAMYLCATSRVGLAGPLKYFGPGTRLTVT.

The V call is TRBV4-2, the J call TRBJ1-1; D gene ambiguous. CDR3 length: 16 residues. In germline, CDR1 is LGHNA, CDR2 YNFKEQ. V shed 1 base and J shed 5 bases, with 17 bases lying between them. CDR3 amino acids: CASSQGEPAFPTEAFF. The CDR3 nucleotides read TGTGCCAGCAGCCAAGGGGAGCCCGCGTTTCCTACTGAAGCTTTCTTT.

This clone was observed a few times. The V call is TRBV30, the J call TRBJ1-2; D call uncertain. Per germline, CDR1 GTSNPN and CDR2 SVGIG (reference sequence). V lost 0 bases and J lost 1, with 21 bases in between. The CDR3 extends over 18 amino acids. The chain's CDR3 is CAWSVGSGVTYINYGYTF. CDR3 nucleotide sequence: TGTGCCTGGAGTGTAGGATCCGGTGTAACCTATATTAACTATGGCTACACCTTC.

V gene TRBV7-8 combines with J gene TRBJ2-7, with 8 bases that match TRBD2. Unmatched junction bases numbered 8, after V lost 0 bases and J lost 4 bases. There are 16 residues in the CDR3. CDR1 is SGHVS and CDR2 is FQNEAQ in the germline V gene. The CDR3 is CASSLAYGLAKYEQYF. The DNA for the CDR3 is TGTGCCAGCAGCTTAGCCTATGGACTAGCAAAGTACGAGCAGTACTTC.

In this sample, this clone turned up once. V gene TRBV5-6 combines with J gene TRBJ2-1; no firm D call. The CDR3 spans 14 residues. Germline V gene lookup returns CDR1 SGHDT and CDR2 YYEEEE. V lost 0 bases and J lost 3, with 7 bases in between. CDR3 protein: CASSLEVIYNEQFF. CDR3 DNA sequence: TGTGCCAGCAGCTTGGAGGTTATCTACAATGAGCAGTTCTTC.

The J gene is TRBJ2-2, the V gene TRBV4-1; 7 bases align to TRBD2. CDR1 and CDR2 (germline): MGHRA, YSYEKL. The V segment lost 0 bases and the J segment 1 base; nucleotides outside the gene matches: 2. The CDR3 totals 16 residues. CDR3 loop: CASSQDGRGNTGELFF. The CDR3 DNA is TGCGCCAGCAGCCAAGATGGGAGGGGGAACACCGGGGAGCTGTTTTTT.

The CDR3 sequence is CAWSRGPTRGPDTQYF. DNA for the CDR3: TGTGCCTGGAGTAGGGGACCCACCAGAGGCCCAGATACGCAGTATTTT. This chain uses TRBV30 with TRBJ2-3, with D perhaps being TRBD1 or TRBD2 (5 bases each). This CDR3 region has 16 residues. The germline V gene has CDR1 GTSNPN and CDR2 SVGIG (reference sequence). Between the trimmed V and J ends, which lost 2 bases and 4 bases, there was a span of 19 bases.

The chain uses TRBV2 and TRBJ1-6, with D unclear. CDR3 size: 11 residues. The V end was cut by 4 bases, the J end by 8 bases, with 3 bases between. The germline CDR1 and CDR2 sequences are SNHLY and FYNNEI. The CDR3 nucleotides read TGTGCCAGCAGTGGTGATTCACCCCTCCACTTT. Its protein product is CASSGDSPLHF.

The CDR3 region is CARSTGTVNYGYTF. In DNA form, the CDR3 reads TGTGCCAGATCGACCGGGACGGTAAACTATGGCTACACCTTC. The rearrangement uses TRBV18 and TRBJ1-2, with TRBD1 as a possible D gene (5 bases). Trimming stripped 9 bases from V and 2 bases from J, with 16 bases between. The CDR3 extends over 14 amino acids. Looked up from germline, CDR1 is KGHSH and CDR2 is LQKENI.